This T cell receptor beta chain was observed in a study of human T cells and chemical hapten exposure. At the level of the study: DPC (0.01%) was patch tested on the upper back and read at 6 days. Patients, mostly women, had alopecia areata, alopecia totalis or alopecia universalis.

Time point noted: pre-sensitization, week 0. As to treatment: therapeutic diphenylcyclopropenone sensitization with weekly scalp DPC. The library gave individual cDNA molecules unique molecular identifiers. Authors' analysis steps: Sequenced samples showed a median of approximately 96,000 TCRs each, with counts running from around 20,000 to 690,000. TCRdb called the RACE reads again in MiXCR, with one record for every CDR3 protein. In this record, the V and J calls reflect TCRdb's handling and not the investigators' own analysis. The sample lists around 300,000 distinct CDR3 sequences, about 5.4% occurring once. This clonotype was counted only a few times. V lost 3 bases and J lost 4; bases outside the gene matches: 10. The V gene's germline CDR1 is LGHNA and CDR2 YNFKEQ. The CDR3 is 16 amino acids.

The chain recombines TRBV4-2 with TRBJ2-3; 7 bases map to TRBD2. The origin of this receptor is a woman between 18 and 29 years old with alopecia areata. Some clones in this sample may be carry-over from other donors' samples. The sequenced sample was whole blood, obtained in connection with sensitization to the hapten diphenylcyclopropenone (DPC). CDR3: CASSQGSGIGADTQYF. The CDR3 nucleotides are TGTGCCAGCAGCCAGGGAAGCGGGATTGGGGCAGATACGCAGTATTTT.